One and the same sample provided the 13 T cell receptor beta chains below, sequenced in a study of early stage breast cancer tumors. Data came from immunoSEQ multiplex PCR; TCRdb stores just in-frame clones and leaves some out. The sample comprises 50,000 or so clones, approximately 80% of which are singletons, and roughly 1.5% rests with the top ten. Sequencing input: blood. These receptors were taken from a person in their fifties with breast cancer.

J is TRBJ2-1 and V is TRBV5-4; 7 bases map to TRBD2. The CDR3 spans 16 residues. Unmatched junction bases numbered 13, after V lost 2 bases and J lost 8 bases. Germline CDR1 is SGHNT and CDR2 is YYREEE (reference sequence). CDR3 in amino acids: CASSLGGLGIPHEQFF. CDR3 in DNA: TGTGCCAGCAGCTTAGGTGGACTAGGCATCCCCCATGAGCAGTTCTTC.

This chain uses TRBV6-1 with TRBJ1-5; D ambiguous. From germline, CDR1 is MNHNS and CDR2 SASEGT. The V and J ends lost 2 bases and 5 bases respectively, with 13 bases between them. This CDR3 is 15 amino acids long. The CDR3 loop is CASSERWSGYQPQHF. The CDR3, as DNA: TGTGCCAGCAGTGAAAGGTGGTCGGGTTATCAGCCCCAGCATTTT.

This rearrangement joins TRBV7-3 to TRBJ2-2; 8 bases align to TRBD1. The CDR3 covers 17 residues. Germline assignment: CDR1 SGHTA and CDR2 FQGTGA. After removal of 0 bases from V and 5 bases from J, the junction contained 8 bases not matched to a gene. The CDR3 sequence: CASSLTGRGLRTGELFF. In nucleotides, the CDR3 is TGTGCCAGCAGCTTAACGGGCAGGGGGCTGAGGACCGGGGAGCTGTTTTTT.

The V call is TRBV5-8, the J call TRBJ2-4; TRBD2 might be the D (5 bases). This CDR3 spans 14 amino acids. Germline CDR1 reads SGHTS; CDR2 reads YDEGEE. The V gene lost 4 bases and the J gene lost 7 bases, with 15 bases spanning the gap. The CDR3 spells CASSLEAGNNIQYF. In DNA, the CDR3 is TGTGCCAGCAGCCTCGAGGCGGGCAACAACATTCAGTACTTC.

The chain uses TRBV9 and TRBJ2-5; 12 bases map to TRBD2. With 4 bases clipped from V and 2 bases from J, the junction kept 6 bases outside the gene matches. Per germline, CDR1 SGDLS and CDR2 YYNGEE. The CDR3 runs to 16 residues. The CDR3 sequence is CASSPGTSGYQETQYF. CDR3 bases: TGTGCCAGCAGCCCCGGGACTAGCGGGTATCAAGAGACCCAGTACTTC. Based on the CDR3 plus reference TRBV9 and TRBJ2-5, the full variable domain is DSGVTQTPKHLITATGQRVTLRCSPRSGDLSVYWYQQSLDQGLQFLIQYYNGEERAKGNILERFSAQQFPDLHSELNLSSLELGDSALYFCASSPGTSGYQETQYFGPGTRLLVL.

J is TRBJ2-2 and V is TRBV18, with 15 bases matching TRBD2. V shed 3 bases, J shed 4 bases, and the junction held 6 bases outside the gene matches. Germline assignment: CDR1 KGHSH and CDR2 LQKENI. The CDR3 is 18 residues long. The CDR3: CASSPYRTSGRGTGELFF. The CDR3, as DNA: TGTGCCAGCTCACCCTACCGGACTAGCGGGAGGGGCACCGGGGAGCTGTTTTTT.

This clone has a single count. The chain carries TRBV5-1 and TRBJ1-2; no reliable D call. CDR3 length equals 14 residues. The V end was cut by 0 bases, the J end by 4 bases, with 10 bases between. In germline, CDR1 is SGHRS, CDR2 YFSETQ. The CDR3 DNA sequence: TGCGCCAGCAGCTTGGCCACTGAAGGCTATGGCTACACCTTC. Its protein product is CASSLATEGYGYTF.

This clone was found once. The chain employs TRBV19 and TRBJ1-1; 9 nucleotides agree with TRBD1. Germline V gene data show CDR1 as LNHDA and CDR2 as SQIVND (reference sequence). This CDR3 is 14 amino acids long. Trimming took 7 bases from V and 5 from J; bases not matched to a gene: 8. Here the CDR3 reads CASNKQGARTEAFF. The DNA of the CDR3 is TGTGCCAGTAACAAACAGGGGGCGCGGACTGAAGCTTTCTTT.

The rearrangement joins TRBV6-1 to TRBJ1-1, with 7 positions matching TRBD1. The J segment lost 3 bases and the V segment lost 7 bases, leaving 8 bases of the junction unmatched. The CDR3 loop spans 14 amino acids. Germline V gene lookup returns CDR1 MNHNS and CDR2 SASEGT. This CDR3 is CASTFTGAHTEAFF. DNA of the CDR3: TGTGCCAGCACCTTTACAGGGGCTCACACTGAAGCTTTCTTT.

The CDR3 spells CASSLVVGAGVQYF. The CDR3 DNA is TGTGCCAGCAGCTTAGTAGTGGGGGCGGGGGTTCAGTACTTC. The chain has TRBV11-2 and TRBJ2-4; D possibly corresponds to TRBD2 (7 bases). The CDR3 extends over 14 amino acids. The ends were cut back, 1 base at V and 11 bases at J, with 15 bases in the middle. Per germline, CDR1 SGHAT and CDR2 FQNNGV.

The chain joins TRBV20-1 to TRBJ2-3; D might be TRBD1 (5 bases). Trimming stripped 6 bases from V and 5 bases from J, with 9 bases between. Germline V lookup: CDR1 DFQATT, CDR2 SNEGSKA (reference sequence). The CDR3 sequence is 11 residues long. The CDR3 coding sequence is TGCAGTGCAAGTGACAGAGATACGCAGTATTTT. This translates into CSASDRDTQYF.

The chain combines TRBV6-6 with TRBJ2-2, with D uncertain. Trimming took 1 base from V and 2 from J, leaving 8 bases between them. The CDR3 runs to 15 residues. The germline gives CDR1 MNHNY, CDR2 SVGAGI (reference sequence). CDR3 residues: CASSYWSGNTGELFF. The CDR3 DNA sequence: TGTGCCAGCAGTTACTGGAGTGGCAACACCGGGGAGCTGTTTTTT.

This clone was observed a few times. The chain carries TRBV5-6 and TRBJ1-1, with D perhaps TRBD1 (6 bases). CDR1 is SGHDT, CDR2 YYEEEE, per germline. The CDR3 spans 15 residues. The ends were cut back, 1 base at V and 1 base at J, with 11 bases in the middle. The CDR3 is CASSLYGGANTEAFF. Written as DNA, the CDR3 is TGTGCCAGCAGCTTGTACGGGGGCGCGAACACTGAAGCTTTCTTT.